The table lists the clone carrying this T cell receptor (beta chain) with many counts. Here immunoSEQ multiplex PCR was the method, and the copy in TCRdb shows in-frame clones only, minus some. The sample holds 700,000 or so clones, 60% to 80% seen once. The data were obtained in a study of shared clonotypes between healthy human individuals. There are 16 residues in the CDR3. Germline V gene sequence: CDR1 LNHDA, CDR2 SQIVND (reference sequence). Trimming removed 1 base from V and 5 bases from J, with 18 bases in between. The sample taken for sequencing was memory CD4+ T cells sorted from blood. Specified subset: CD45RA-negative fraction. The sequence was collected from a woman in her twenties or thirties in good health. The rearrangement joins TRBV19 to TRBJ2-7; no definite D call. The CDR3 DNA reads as TGTGCCAGTAGTATAGGAGGTCGCCTTGCCGTTGACGAGCAGTACTTC. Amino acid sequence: CASSIGGRLAVDEQYF.